This T cell receptor (beta chain) was found in a study of regulatory T cells in long-lasting Graves disease. The time point: persistent/refractory GD, antithyroid drugs over 5 years with positive TRAb. RNA extracted from PBMCs served as the sequencing template. After removal of 5 bases from V and 5 bases from J, the junction contained 7 bases not matched to a gene. Per the germline V gene, CDR1 is SGHTA and CDR2 is FQGNSA. This CDR3 is built from 15 residues. According to the study, TCR beta libraries were built with iRepertoire HTBI primers and CDR3-region Arm-PCR. From the multiplex PCR reads, TCRdb called clonotypes with MiXCR, one entry per CDR3 protein. The table includes roughly 450,000 distinct CDR3 sequences, about a quarter detected once. This clonotype was seen repeatedly, ten times or more.

The TCR originated in a female donor with Graves disease. Source: peripheral blood mononuclear cells (PBMCs), taken when the disease was refractory, from a patient treated with antithyroid drugs. The J gene is TRBJ1-4, the V gene TRBV7-2; 8 positions match TRBD1. Here the CDR3 DNA reads TGTGCCAGCAGCCTAAGGAGACAGGGGAATGAAAAACTGTTTTTT. It specifies CASSLRRQGNEKLFF.